This passage covers 20 T cell receptor beta chains from one sample sequenced in a study of spatial heterogeneity in lung cancer. As for time point: sample taken at primary tumor resection. TCRdb fed the 5' RACE reads into MiXCR, producing one record per CDR3 protein. Of about 38,000 distinct CDR3 sequences in the sample, around 7% are singletons; the top ten hold 25% to 35%. The starting material was PBMCs, obtained at surgery. All receptors come from a male donor with early-stage non-small cell lung cancer.

This clonotype was seen a few times. The chain is built from TRBV5-1 and TRBJ2-7; D is possibly TRBD1 (5 bases). CDR3 length: 14 residues. Trimming cost V 1 base and J 7 bases, with 15 bases left between them. Germline V gene lookup returns CDR1 SGHRS and CDR2 YFSETQ. CDR3 sequence: CASSLLVDIAEQYF. The CDR3 region has the DNA TGCGCCAGCAGCTTGCTTGTGGACATAGCAGAGCAGTACTTC.

This chain uses TRBV18 with TRBJ1-2; weak D call: TRBD1 (6 bases). Trimming pared 3 bases from V and 7 bases from J, leaving 12 bases between. The germline V gene has CDR1 KGHSH and CDR2 LQKENI. This CDR3 contains 13 residues. CDR3 sequence (DNA): TGTGCCAGCTCACCGGACAGAACCACTGGCTACACCTTC. Translation: CASSPDRTTGYTF.

This clonotype turned up a few times. This chain links TRBV4-3 with TRBJ2-3; 8 bases are shared with TRBD2. CDR1 and CDR2 from the germline V gene are LGHNA and YSLEER. The CDR3 loop spans 15 amino acids. Trimming removed 5 bases from V and 0 bases from J; junction bases left unmatched: 4. Written as DNA, the CDR3 is TGCGCCAGCAGCTATAGCGGGGCTAGCACAGATACGCAGTATTTT. It translates to CASSYSGASTDTQYF.

The CDR3 is CASSSPTSGGNALYF. Written as DNA, the CDR3 is TGTGCCAGCAGCTCACCGACTAGCGGGGGGAACGCCTTGTACTTC. This sequence joins TRBV7-9 and TRBJ2-5, with 13 bases matching TRBD2. J lost 13 bases, V lost 4 bases, and 12 bases had no gene match. The V gene's germline CDR1 is SEHNR and CDR2 FQNEAQ (reference sequence). This CDR3 contains 15 residues.

This clonotype was detected only a few times. This chain connects TRBV19 to TRBJ2-1; tentatively, D is TRBD1 (5 bases). The CDR3 has 14 residues. Germline assignment: CDR1 LNHDA and CDR2 SQIVND (reference sequence). The V end lost 3 bases, the J end lost 2 bases, and 8 bases lay between the germline ends. The CDR3: CASSIGQAYNEQFF. CDR3 DNA sequence: TGTGCCAGTAGTATTGGACAAGCCTACAATGAGCAGTTCTTC.

This clonotype has a count of ten or more. The V gene is TRBV29-1, the J gene TRBJ2-3; D may be TRBD1 (6 bases). Germline V gene lookup returns CDR1 SQVTM and CDR2 ANQGSEA. V was cut by 8 bases and J by 5 bases, with 11 bases left in between. The CDR3 has 11 residues. In nucleotides, the CDR3 is TGCAGCTTCCCCAGGGGAGATACGCAGTATTTT. Protein product: CSFPRGDTQYF.

The chain uses TRBV5-6 and TRBJ2-2; D gene unclear. Germline CDR1 and CDR2: SGHDT and YYEEEE. V was shortened by 1 base and J by 1 base, with 5 bases between the two germline ends. The CDR3 is made up of 14 amino acids. In DNA, the CDR3 is TGTGCCAGCAGCTTGATCTTGAACACCGGGGAGCTGTTTTTT. This translates into CASSLILNTGELFF.

This clonotype came up many times. The chain links TRBV7-2 to TRBJ2-1; 7 bases map to TRBD2. The J segment lost 9 bases and the V segment lost 4 bases, leaving 3 bases of the junction unmatched. Germline CDR1 and CDR2: SGHTA and FQGNSA. CDR3 length equals 12 residues. As DNA, the CDR3 is TGTGCCAGCAGCTACAGCGGGGCTGAGCAGTTCTTC. It yields the protein CASSYSGAEQFF.

The chain recombines TRBV6-5 with TRBJ2-3, with D uncertain. CDR3 length: 12 amino acids. Germline V gene lookup returns CDR1 MNHEY and CDR2 SVGAGI. Trimming shortened V by 5 bases and J by 1 base, and 4 bases separated the two germline ends. In DNA, the CDR3 is TGTGCCAGCAGTGGGGGCACAGATACGCAGTATTTT. As protein: CASSGGTDTQYF.

Many counts were recorded for this clonotype. The genes are TRBV29-1 and TRBJ2-3; D unresolved. Germline CDR1 reads SQVTM; CDR2 reads ANQGSEA. V lost 5 bases and J lost 2, with 5 bases in between. The CDR3 runs 11 residues. CDR3 sequence: CSVMTTDTQYF. The CDR3 nucleotides are TGCAGCGTTATGACCACAGATACGCAGTATTTT.

This clonotype was found many times. The chain combines TRBV18 with TRBJ1-1; D may be TRBD1 (5 bases). Trimming stripped 6 bases from V and 6 bases from J, with 20 bases between. The germline CDR1 and CDR2 sequences are KGHSH and LQKENI. This CDR3 comprises 15 residues. This chain's CDR3 is CASSPGGSLNSEAFF. The CDR3 nucleotides read TGTGCCAGCTCGCCGGGGGGTTCCCTTAACTCTGAAGCTTTCTTT.

This clonotype was observed many times. A read error may produce the germline difference seen at one junction end. The chain employs TRBV20-1 and TRBJ2-2; 12 nucleotides line up with TRBD2. The germline V gene has CDR1 DFQATT and CDR2 SNEGSKA (reference sequence). This CDR3 has 16 amino acids. The CDR3 reads CSARDPTSGSTGELFF. The CDR3 coding sequence is TGCAGTGCTCGAGATCCGACTAGCGGGAGTACCGGGGAGCTGTTTTTT.

The sample holds many counts of this clonotype. V gene TRBV7-3 combines with J gene TRBJ1-6, with no clear D. CDR1 is SGHTA and CDR2 is FQGTGA in the germline V gene. The CDR3 totals 14 residues. V lost 4 bases and J 6 bases, leaving 10 bases between the germline ends. As DNA, the CDR3 is TGTGCCAGCAGCTCCGGCAGTCCTAATTCACCCCTCCACTTT. Translating it yields CASSSGSPNSPLHF.

This clonotype showed up many times. The chain employs TRBV7-2 and TRBJ2-5; perhaps TRBD2 as D (6 bases). The ends were cut back, 1 base at V and 3 bases at J, with 12 bases in the middle. The germline V gene has CDR1 SGHTA and CDR2 FQGNSA. CDR3 length equals 15 residues. CDR3 loop: CASSLGYRTKETQYF. The CDR3 DNA sequence: TGTGCCAGCAGCTTAGGTTATAGGACTAAAGAGACCCAGTACTTC. Full variable domain (outside the CDR3, taken from reference TRBV7-2 and TRBJ2-5): GAGVSQSPSNKVTEKGKDVELRCDPISGHTALYWYRQSLGQGLEFLIYFQGNSAPDKSGLPSDRFSAERTGGSVSTLTIQRTQQEDSAVYLCASSLGYRTKETQYFGPGTRLLVL.

Ten or more counts support this clonotype. V gene TRBV30 combines with J gene TRBJ2-7, with unresolved D. The CDR3 loop spans 11 amino acids. CDR1 is GTSNPN, CDR2 SVGIG, per germline (reference sequence). V was cut by 2 bases and J by 2 bases, with 4 bases left in between. The CDR3 protein is CAWSTAYEQYF. Written as DNA, the CDR3 is TGTGCCTGGAGTACCGCCTACGAGCAGTACTTC.

The CDR3 DNA sequence: TGCAGCGTTGAGCCGGCGTCTTATGGCTACACCTTC. It translates to CSVEPASYGYTF. The chain carries TRBV29-1 and TRBJ1-2; no reliable D call. The CDR3 has 12 amino acids. Germline loops: CDR1 SQVTM, CDR2 ANQGSEA. Trimming took off 3 bases at V and 5 bases at J, with 10 bases between the two ends.

This clonotype was recorded at least ten times. The chain combines TRBV4-1 with TRBJ2-2; D remains ambiguous. CDR1 and CDR2 (germline): MGHRA, YSYEKL. This CDR3 spans 16 amino acids. V was trimmed by 3 bases and J by 6 bases, leaving 17 bases between them. The CDR3 bases are TGCGCCAGCAGCCAGAACCGGGTCCTCCTCTCCGGGGAGCTGTTTTTT. Its protein product is CASSQNRVLLSGELFF.

This clonotype was picked up many times. The chain couples TRBV7-9 to TRBJ2-1; D unclear. This CDR3 contains 17 residues. Germline V gene data show CDR1 as SEHNR and CDR2 as FQNEAQ (reference sequence). Trimming stripped 1 base from V and 4 bases from J, with 17 bases between. The CDR3 here is CASSLGGSNPFYNEQFF. Here the CDR3 DNA reads TGTGCCAGCAGCTTAGGGGGATCGAATCCTTTTTACAATGAGCAGTTCTTC.

The sample holds a few counts of this clonotype. This sequence joins TRBV14 and TRBJ2-5, with 7 bases lining up with TRBD1. Germline assignment: CDR1 SGHDN and CDR2 FVKESK. V was clipped by 5 bases and J by 2 bases; unmatched bases: 17. The CDR3 runs to 18 residues. CDR3: CASSLTGPVTLLQETQYF. In nucleotides, the CDR3 is TGTGCCAGCAGCTTGACAGGGCCCGTGACCCTACTACAAGAGACCCAGTACTTC.

This clonotype showed up many times. The J gene is TRBJ2-2, the V gene TRBV7-9, with a weak D call TRBD1 (5 bases). The V end lost 4 bases, the J end lost 5 bases, and 14 bases lay between the germline ends. The CDR3 extends over 15 amino acids. Germline V gene lookup returns CDR1 SEHNR and CDR2 FQNEAQ (reference sequence). The CDR3 here is CASSSDSQGTGELFF. The CDR3 coding sequence is TGTGCCAGCAGCTCAGACTCCCAGGGTACCGGGGAGCTGTTTTTT.